This T cell receptor beta chain was sequenced during a study of blood T cells in healthy people across ages. A note on this clonotype: Its specificity is unknown.

A second PCR of 7 to 11 cycles used a sample-barcoded 5' primer and a J-beta primer mix. Template switching added a 12-random-nucleotide identifier to every cDNA molecule. TCRdb ran MiXCR on the 5' RACE reads and lists one entry per CDR3 protein. The sample carries about 730,000 distinct CDR3 sequences, around 40% recorded once. Study-level findings and limits: Naive T cell percentage strongly correlated with TCR beta diversity.

The sequence was collected from a woman aged 60-75 years in good health. What was sequenced was blood.

The CDR3 here is CASSHGQPGGNEQFF. CDR3 DNA sequence: TGTGCCAGCAGCCATGGCCAACCGGGGGGGAATGAGCAGTTCTTC. The genes are TRBV7-2 and TRBJ2-1; 8 nucleotides line up with TRBD2. The CDR3 length is 15 residues. Per germline, CDR1 SGHTA and CDR2 FQGNSA. The J segment lost 7 bases and the V segment lost 5 bases, leaving 10 bases of the junction unmatched. Filled out from reference TRBV7-2 and TRBJ2-1, the complete variable domain reads GAGVSQSPSNKVTEKGKDVELRCDPISGHTALYWYRQSLGQGLEFLIYFQGNSAPDKSGLPSDRFSAERTGGSVSTLTIQRTQQEDSAVYLCASSHGQPGGNEQFFGPGTRLTVL.